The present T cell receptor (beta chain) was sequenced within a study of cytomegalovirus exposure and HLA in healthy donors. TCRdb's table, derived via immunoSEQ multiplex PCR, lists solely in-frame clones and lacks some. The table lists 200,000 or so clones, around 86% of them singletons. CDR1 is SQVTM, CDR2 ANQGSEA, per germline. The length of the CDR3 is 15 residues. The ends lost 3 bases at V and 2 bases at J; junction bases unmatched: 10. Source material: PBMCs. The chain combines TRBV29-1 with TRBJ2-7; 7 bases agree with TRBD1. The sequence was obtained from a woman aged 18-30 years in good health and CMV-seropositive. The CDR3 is CSVETDREKAYEQYF. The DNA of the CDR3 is TGCAGCGTTGAGACAGACAGGGAAAAAGCCTACGAGCAGTACTTC.